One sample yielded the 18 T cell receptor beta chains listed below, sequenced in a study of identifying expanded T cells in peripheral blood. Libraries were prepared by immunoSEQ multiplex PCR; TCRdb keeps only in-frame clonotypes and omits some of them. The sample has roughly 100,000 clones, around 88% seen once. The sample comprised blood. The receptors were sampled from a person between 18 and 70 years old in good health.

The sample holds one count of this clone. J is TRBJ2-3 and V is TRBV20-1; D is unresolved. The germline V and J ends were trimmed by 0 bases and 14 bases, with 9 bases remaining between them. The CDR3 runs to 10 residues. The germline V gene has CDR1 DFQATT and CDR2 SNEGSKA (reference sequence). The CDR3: CSARDFGLYF. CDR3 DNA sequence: TGCAGTGCTAGAGATTTCGGCTTGTATTTT.

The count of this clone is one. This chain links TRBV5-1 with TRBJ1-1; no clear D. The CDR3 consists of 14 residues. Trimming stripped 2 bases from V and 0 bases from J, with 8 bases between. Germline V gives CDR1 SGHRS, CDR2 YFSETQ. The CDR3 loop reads CASSFSTMNTEAFF. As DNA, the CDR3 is TGCGCCAGCAGCTTTTCGACAATGAACACTGAAGCTTTCTTT.

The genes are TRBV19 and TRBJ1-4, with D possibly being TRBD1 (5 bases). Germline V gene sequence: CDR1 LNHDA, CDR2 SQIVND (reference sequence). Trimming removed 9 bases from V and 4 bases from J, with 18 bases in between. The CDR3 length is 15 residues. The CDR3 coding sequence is TGTGCCAGCCGACCGGGCGCTGGGGGTAATGAAAAACTGTTTTTT. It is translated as CASRPGAGGNEKLFF.

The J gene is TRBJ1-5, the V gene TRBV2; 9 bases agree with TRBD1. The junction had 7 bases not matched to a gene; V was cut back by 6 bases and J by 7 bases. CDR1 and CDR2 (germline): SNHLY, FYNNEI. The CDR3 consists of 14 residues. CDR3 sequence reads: CASRPQGANQPQHF. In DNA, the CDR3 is TGTGCCAGCAGACCACAGGGGGCGAACCAGCCCCAGCATTTT.

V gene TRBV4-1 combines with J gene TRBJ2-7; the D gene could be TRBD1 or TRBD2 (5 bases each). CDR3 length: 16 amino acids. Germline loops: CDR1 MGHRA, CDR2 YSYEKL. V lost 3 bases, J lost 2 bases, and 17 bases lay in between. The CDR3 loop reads CASSQLFRDGPYEQYF. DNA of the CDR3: TGCGCCAGCAGCCAGCTATTCCGGGACGGTCCCTACGAGCAGTACTTC.

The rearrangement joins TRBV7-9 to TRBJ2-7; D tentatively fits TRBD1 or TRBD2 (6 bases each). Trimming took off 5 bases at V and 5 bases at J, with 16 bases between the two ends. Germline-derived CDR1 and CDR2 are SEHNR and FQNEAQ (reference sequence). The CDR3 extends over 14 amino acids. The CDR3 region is CASSATWGANEQYF. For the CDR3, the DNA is TGTGCCAGCAGCGCAACGTGGGGGGCGAACGAGCAGTACTTC.

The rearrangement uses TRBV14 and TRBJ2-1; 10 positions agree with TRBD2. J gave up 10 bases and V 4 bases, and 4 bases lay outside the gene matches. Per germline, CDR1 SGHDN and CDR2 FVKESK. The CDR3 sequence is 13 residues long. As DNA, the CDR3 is TGTGCCAGCAGCCCCAGCGGGAGGGACGAGCAGTTCTTC. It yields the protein CASSPSGRDEQFF.

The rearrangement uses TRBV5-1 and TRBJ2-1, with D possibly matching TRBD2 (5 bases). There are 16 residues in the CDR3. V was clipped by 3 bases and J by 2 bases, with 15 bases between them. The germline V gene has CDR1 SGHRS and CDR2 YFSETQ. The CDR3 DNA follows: TGCGCCAGCAGCTCTGGAGGAGCGACCCCCTACAATGAGCAGTTCTTC. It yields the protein CASSSGGATPYNEQFF.

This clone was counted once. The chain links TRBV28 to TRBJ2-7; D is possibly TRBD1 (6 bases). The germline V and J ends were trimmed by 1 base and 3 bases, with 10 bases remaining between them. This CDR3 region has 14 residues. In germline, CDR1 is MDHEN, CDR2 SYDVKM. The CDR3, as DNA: TGTGCCAGCAGTTTATCCAGGGGACACTACGAGCAGTACTTC. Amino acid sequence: CASSLSRGHYEQYF. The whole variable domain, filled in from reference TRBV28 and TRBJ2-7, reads DVKVTQSSRYLVKRTGEKVFLECVQDMDHENMFWYRQDPGLGLRLIYFSYDVKMKEKGDIPEGYSVSREKKERFSLILESASTNQTSMYLCASSLSRGHYEQYFGPGTRLTVT.

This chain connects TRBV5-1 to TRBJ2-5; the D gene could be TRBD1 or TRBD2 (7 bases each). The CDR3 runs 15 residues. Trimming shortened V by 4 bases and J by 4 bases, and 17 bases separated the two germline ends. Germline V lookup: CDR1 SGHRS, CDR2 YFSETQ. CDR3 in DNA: TGCGCCAGCAGCGTGGGGGAGGGGGCAGGAGAGACCCAGTACTTC. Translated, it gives CASSVGEGAGETQYF.

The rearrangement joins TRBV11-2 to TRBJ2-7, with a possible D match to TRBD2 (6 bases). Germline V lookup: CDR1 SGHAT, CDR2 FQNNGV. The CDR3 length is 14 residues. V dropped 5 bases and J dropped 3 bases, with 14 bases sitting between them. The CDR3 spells CASSEYLRDYEQYF. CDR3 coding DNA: TGTGCCAGCAGCGAGTATTTGCGGGACTACGAGCAGTACTTC. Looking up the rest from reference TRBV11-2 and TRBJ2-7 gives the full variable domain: EAGVAQSPRYKIIEKRQSVAFWCNPISGHATLYWYQQILGQGPKLLIQFQNNGVVDDSQLPKDRFSAERLKGVDSTLKIQPAKLEDSAVYLCASSEYLRDYEQYFGPGTRLTVT.

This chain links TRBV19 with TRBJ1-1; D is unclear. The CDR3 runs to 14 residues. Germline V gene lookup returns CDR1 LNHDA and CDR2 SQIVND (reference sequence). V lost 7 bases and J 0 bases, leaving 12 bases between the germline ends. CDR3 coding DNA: TGTGCCAGTATCTCATACATCTTGAACACTGAAGCTTTCTTT. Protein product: CASISYILNTEAFF.

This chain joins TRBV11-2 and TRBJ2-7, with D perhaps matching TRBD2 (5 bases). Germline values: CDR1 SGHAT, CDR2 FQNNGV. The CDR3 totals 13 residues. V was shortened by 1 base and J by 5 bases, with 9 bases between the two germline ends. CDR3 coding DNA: TGTGCCAGCAGCTTAGGGACTGTAGACGAGCAGTACTTC. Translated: CASSLGTVDEQYF.

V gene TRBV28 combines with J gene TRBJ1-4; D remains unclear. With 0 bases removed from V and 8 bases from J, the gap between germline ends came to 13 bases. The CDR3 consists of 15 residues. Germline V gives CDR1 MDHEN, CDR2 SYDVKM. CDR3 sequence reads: CASSLWGREGEKLFF. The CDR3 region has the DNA TGTGCCAGCAGTTTATGGGGGAGGGAGGGAGAAAAACTGTTTTTT.

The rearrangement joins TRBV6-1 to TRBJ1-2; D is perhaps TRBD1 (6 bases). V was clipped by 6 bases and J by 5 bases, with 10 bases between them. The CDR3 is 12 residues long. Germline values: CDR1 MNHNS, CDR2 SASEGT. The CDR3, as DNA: TGTGCCAGCAGGGGGGGCTATTATGGCTACACCTTC. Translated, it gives CASRGGYYGYTF.

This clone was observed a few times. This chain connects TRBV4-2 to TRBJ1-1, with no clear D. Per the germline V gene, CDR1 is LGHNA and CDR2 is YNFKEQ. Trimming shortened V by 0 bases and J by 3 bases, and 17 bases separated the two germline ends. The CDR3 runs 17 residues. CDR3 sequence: CASSQDLMGKWDTEAFF. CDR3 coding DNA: TGTGCCAGCAGCCAAGATCTGATGGGGAAATGGGACACTGAAGCTTTCTTT.

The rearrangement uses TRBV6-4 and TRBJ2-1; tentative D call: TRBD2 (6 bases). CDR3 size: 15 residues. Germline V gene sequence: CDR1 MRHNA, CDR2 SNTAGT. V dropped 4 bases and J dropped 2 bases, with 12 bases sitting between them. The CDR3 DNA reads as TGTGCCAGCAGTGTTTTGGCGGGAACCTACAATGAGCAGTTCTTC. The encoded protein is CASSVLAGTYNEQFF.

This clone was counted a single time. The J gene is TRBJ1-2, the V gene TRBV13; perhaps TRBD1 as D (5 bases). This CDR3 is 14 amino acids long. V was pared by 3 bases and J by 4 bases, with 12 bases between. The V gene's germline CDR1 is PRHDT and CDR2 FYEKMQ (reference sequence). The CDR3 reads CASSFQRGTYGYTF. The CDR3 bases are TGTGCCAGCAGCTTTCAGAGGGGCACCTATGGCTACACCTTC.